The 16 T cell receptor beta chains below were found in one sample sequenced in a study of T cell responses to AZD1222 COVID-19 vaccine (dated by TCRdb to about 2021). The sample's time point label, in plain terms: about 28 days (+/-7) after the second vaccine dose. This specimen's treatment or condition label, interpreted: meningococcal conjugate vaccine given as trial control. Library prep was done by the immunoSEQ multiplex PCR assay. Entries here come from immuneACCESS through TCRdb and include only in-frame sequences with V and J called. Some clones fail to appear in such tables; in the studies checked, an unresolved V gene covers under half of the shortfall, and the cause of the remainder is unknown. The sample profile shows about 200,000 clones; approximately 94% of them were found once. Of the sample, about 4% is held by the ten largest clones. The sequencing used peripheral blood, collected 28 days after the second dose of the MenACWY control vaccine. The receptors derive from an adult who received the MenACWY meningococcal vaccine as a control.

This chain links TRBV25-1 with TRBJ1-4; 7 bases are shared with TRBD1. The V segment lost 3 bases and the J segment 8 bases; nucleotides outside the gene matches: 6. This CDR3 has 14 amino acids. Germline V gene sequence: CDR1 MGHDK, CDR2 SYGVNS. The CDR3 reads CASSDTGAGEKLFF. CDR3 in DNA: TGTGCCAGCAGTGACACAGGGGCCGGCGAAAAACTGTTTTTT.

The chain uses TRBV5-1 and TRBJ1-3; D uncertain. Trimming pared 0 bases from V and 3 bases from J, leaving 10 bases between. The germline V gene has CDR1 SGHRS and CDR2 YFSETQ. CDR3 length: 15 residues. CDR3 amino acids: CASSLAAVLGNTIYF. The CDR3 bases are TGCGCCAGCAGCTTGGCAGCGGTTCTTGGAAACACCATATATTTT. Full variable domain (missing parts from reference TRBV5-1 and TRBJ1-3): KAGVTQTPRYLIKTRGQQVTLSCSPISGHRSVSWYQQTPGQGLQFLFEYFSETQRNKGNFPGRFSGRQFSNSRSEMNVSTLELGDSALYLCASSLAAVLGNTIYFGEGSWLTVV.

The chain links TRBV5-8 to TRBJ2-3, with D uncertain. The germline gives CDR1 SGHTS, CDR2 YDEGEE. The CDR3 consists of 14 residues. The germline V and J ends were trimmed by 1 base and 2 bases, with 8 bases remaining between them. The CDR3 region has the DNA TGTGCCAGCAGCTTGCTGGGTCCCACAGATACGCAGTATTTT. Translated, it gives CASSLLGPTDTQYF.

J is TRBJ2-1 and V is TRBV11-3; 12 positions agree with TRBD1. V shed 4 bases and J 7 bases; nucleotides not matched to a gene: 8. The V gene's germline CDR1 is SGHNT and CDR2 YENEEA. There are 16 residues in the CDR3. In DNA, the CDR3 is TGTGCCAGCAGCTCCGCTCCGGGACAGGGGGCGAATGAGCAGTTCTTC. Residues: CASSSAPGQGANEQFF.

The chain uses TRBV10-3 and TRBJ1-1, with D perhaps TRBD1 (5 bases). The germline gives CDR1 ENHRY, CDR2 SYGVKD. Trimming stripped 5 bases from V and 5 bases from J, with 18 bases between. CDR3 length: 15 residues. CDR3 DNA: TGTGCCATCAGTAAATATCGGGACGGTGGGACTGAAGCTTTCTTT. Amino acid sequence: CAISKYRDGGTEAFF.

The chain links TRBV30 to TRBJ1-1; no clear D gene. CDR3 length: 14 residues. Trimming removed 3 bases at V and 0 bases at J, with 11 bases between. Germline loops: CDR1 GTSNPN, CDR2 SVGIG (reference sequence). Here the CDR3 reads CAWRVLRMNTEAFF. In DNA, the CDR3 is TGTGCCTGGAGAGTACTGAGAATGAACACTGAAGCTTTCTTT. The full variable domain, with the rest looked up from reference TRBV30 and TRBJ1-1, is SQTIHQWPATLVQPVGSPLSLECTVEGTSNPNLYWYRQAAGRGLQLLFYSVGIGQISSEVPQNLSASRPQDRQFILSSKKLLLSDSGFYLCAWRVLRMNTEAFFGQGTRLTVV.

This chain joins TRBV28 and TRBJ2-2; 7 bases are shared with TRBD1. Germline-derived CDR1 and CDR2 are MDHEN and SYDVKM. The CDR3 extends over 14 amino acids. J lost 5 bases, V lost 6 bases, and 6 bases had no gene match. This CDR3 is CASSRDSQTGELFF. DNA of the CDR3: TGTGCCAGCAGCCGGGACAGCCAGACCGGGGAGCTGTTTTTT.

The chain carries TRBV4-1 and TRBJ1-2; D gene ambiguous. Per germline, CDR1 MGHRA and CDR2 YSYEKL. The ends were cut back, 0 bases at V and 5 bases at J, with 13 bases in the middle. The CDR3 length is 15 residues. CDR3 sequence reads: CASSQDLAAPYGYTF. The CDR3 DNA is TGCGCCAGCAGCCAAGATCTGGCAGCGCCTTATGGCTACACCTTC.

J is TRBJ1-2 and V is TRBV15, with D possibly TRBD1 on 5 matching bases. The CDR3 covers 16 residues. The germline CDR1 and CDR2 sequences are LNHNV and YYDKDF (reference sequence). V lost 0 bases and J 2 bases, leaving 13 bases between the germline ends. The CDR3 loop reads CATSRDWGIGNYGYTF. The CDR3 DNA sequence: TGTGCCACCAGCAGAGATTGGGGGATCGGGAACTATGGCTACACCTTC.

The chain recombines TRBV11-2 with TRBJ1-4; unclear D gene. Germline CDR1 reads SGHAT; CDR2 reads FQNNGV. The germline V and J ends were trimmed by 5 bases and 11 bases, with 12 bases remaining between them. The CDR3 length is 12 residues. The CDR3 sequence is CASSLTTTKLFF. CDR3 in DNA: TGTGCCAGCAGCCTAACGACTACCAAACTGTTTTTT.

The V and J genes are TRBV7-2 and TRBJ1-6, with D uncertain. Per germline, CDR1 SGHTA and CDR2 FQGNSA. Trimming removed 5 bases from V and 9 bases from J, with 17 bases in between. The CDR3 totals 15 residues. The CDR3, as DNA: TGTGCCAGCAGCCTAAACCGGGCATCGGGTTCACCCCTCCACTTT. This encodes CASSLNRASGSPLHF.

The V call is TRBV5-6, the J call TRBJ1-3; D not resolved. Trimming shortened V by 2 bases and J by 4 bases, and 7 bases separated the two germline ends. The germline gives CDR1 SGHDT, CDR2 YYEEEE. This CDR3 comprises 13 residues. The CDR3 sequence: CASSFGVGNTIYF. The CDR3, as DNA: TGTGCCAGCAGCTTCGGCGTGGGAAACACCATATATTTT.

The CDR3 sequence: CASSSNAGTEVNTEAFF. The CDR3 DNA reads as TGTGCCAGTAGTTCGAACGCCGGGACAGAAGTGAACACTGAAGCTTTCTTT. The chain joins TRBV19 to TRBJ1-1, with 7 bases aligning to TRBD1. Germline CDR1 is LNHDA and CDR2 is SQIVND (reference sequence). The CDR3 is 17 residues long. V shed 5 bases and J 0 bases; nucleotides not matched to a gene: 12.

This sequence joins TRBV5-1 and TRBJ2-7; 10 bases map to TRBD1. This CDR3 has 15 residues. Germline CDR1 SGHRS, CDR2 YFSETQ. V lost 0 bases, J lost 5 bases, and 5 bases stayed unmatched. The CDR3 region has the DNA TGCGCCAGCAGCTTGGCCGGGACAGGGGACAACGAGCAGTACTTC. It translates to CASSLAGTGDNEQYF.

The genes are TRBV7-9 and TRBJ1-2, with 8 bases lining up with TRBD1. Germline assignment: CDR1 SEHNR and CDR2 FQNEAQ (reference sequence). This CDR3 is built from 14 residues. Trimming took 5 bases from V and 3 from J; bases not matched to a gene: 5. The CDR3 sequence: CASSPTGEDYGYTF. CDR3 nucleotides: TGTGCCAGCAGCCCGACAGGGGAGGACTATGGCTACACCTTC.

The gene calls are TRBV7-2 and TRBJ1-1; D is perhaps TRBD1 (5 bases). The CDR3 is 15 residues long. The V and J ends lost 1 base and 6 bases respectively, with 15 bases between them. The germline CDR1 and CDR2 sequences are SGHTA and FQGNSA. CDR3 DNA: TGTGCCAGCAGCTTAGTAGCCGGGGAGGGGTCTGAAGCTTTCTTT. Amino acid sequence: CASSLVAGEGSEAFF.